Sequencing of this T cell receptor (beta chain) was carried out in a study of blood T cell repertoires in COVID-19. Donors in Cohort 3 who had recovered were those with two negative PCRs, healthcare professional clearance, or resolution of their symptoms. The repertoire was sequenced with immunoSEQ multiplex PCR; TCRdb's copy has only in-frame clones and lacks some. The data contain approximately 400,000 clones, about 88% of them singletons. V trimming: 2 bases; J trimming: 6 bases; junction bases outside the gene matches: 7. The CDR3 has 15 residues. Germline CDR1 is MNHNS and CDR2 is SASEGT. V gene TRBV6-1 combines with J gene TRBJ1-5, with TRBD1 matching 7 bases. Sequenced sample: PBMCs or T cells enriched from blood (not recorded which). This TCR came from a woman aged 18-35 years who had recovered from COVID-19. CDR3 sequence reads: CASSERSGGSQPQHF. DNA of the CDR3: TGTGCCAGCAGTGAACGGTCAGGGGGAAGTCAGCCCCAGCATTTT.